This T cell receptor beta chain was sequenced during a study of blood T cell repertoires in COVID-19. Study in general: The United States, Italy and Spain provided the acute and convalescent COVID-19 samples.

Per the study methods: Reference gene primer amplification gave estimated nucleated cell counts. This table comes from immunoSEQ multiplex PCR, and its TCRdb copy is limited to in-frame clones, with some not included. Clonal size and the V and J genes are those of that table, whereas D and trimming came from the DNA. The table records tens of thousands of clones, about 70% of them present only once. V lost 4 bases to trimming and J lost 3 bases; unmatched junction nucleotides: 13. The CDR3 loop spans 17 amino acids. In germline, CDR1 is LNHDA, CDR2 SQIVND (reference sequence). The J gene is TRBJ2-3, the V gene TRBV19, with TRBD2 matching 7 bases. The receptor was isolated from a woman aged 60 to 75 in a cohort sampled during active or convalescent COVID-19. What was sequenced was peripheral blood. Here the CDR3 DNA reads TGTGCCAGTAGTACACTCAGCGGGCGGGGAGGGACAGATACGCAGTATTTT. Its translation: CASSTLSGRGGTDTQYF.